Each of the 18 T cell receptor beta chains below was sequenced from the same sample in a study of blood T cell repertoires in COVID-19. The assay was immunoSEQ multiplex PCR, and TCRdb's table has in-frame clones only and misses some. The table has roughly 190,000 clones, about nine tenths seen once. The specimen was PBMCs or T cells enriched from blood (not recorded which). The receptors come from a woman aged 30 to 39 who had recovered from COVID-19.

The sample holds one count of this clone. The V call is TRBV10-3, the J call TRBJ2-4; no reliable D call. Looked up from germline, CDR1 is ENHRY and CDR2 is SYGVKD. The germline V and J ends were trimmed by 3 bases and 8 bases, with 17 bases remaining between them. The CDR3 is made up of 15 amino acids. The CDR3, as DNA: TGTGCCATCAGTGACCCAAACAGCCGTTGGGACATTCAGTACTTC. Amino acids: CAISDPNSRWDIQYF.

In DNA, the CDR3 is TGTGCCAGCAGCCCTTCAGGGCGATCTGGAAACACCATATATTTT. As protein: CASSPSGRSGNTIYF. This chain connects TRBV3-1 (or the pseudogene TRBV3-2) to TRBJ1-3, with D possibly matching TRBD1 (5 bases). Germline CDR1 LGHDT, CDR2 YNNKEL (reference sequence). There are 15 residues in the CDR3. The V gene lost 4 bases and the J gene lost 1 base, with 11 bases spanning the gap.

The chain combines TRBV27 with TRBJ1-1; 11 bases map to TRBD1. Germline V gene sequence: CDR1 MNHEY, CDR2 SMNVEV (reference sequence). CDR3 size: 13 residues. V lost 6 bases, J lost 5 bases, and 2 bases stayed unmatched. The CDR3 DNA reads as TGTGCCAGCAGGGACAGGGGGCGGACTGAAGCTTTCTTT. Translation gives CASRDRGRTEAFF.

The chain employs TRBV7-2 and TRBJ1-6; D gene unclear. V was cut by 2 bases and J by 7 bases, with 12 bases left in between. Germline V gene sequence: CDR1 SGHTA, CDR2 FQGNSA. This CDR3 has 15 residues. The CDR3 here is CASSLTDGRNSPLHF. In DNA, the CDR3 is TGTGCCAGCAGCTTAACAGACGGTAGAAATTCACCCCTCCACTTT.

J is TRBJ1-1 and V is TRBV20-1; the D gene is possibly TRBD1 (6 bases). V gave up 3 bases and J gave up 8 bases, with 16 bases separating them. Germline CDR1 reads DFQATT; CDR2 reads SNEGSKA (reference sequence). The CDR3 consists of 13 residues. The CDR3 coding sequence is TGCAGTGCTAGTGTTGGGGGGGCGGGAGAAGCTTTCTTT. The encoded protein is CSASVGGAGEAFF.

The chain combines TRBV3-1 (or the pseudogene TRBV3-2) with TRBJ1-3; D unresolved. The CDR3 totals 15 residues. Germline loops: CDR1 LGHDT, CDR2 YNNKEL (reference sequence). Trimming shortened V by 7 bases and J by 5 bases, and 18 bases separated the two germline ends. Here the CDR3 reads CASTAGRPNRNTIYF. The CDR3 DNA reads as TGTGCCAGCACAGCGGGCCGCCCTAATCGAAACACCATATATTTT.

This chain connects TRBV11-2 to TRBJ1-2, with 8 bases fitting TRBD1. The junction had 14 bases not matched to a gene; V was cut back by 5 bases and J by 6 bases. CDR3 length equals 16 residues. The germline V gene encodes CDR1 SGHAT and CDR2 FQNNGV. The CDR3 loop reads CASSPISDRVENGYTF. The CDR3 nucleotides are TGTGCCAGCAGCCCAATCTCGGACAGGGTAGAGAATGGCTACACCTTC. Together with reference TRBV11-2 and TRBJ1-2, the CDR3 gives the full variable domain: EAGVAQSPRYKIIEKRQSVAFWCNPISGHATLYWYQQILGQGPKLLIQFQNNGVVDDSQLPKDRFSAERLKGVDSTLKIQPAKLEDSAVYLCASSPISDRVENGYTFGSGTRLTVV.

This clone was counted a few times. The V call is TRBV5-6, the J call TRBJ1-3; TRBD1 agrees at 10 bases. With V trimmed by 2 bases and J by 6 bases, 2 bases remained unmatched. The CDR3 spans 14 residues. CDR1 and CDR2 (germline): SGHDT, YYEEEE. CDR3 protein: CASSLGTGVNTIYF. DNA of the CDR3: TGTGCCAGCAGCTTAGGGACAGGGGTAAACACCATATATTTT.

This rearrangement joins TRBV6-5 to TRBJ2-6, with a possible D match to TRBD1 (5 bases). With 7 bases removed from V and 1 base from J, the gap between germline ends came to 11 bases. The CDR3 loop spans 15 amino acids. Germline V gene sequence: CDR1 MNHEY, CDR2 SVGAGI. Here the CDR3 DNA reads TGTGCCAGCATCCTCGACAGTTCTGGGGCCAACGTCCTGACTTTC. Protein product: CASILDSSGANVLTF.

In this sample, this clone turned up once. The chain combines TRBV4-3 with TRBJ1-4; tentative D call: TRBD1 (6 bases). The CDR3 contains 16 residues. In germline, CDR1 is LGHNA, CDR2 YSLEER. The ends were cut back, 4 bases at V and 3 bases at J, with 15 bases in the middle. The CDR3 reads CASSPFVGAANEKLFF. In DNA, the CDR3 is TGCGCCAGCAGCCCGTTTGTGGGGGCGGCTAATGAAAAACTGTTTTTT.

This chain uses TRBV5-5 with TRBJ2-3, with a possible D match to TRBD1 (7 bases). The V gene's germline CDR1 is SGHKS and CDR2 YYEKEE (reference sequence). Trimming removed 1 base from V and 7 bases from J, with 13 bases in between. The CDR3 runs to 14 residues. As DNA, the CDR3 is TGTGCCAGCAGCTTGTCCAGGGGGGAAAATACGCAGTATTTT. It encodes CASSLSRGENTQYF.

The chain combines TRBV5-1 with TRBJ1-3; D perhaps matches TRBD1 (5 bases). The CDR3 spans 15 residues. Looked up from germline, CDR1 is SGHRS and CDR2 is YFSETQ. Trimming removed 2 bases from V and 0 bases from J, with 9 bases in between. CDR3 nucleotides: TGCGCCAGCAGCTTAGGACACCGCTCTGGAAACACCATATATTTT. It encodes CASSLGHRSGNTIYF.

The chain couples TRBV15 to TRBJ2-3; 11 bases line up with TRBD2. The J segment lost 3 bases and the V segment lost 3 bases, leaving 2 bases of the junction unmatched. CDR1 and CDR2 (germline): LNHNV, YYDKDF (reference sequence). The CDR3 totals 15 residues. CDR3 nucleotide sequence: TGTGCCACCAGCAGGGGGACTAGCGGTACAGATACGCAGTATTTT. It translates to CATSRGTSGTDTQYF.

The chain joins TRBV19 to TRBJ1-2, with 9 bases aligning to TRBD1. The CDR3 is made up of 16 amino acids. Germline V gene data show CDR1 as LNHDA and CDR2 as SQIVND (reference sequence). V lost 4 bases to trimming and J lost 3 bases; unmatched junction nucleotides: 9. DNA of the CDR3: TGTGCCAGTAGTACCTCCGGGACAGGGAGGGACTATGGCTACACCTTC. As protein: CASSTSGTGRDYGYTF.

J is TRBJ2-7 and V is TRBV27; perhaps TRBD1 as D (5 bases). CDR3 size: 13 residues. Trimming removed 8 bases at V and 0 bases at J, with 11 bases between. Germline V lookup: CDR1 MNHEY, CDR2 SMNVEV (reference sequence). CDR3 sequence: CASHRQSSYEQYF. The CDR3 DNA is TGTGCCAGCCATAGACAGTCCTCCTACGAGCAGTACTTC.

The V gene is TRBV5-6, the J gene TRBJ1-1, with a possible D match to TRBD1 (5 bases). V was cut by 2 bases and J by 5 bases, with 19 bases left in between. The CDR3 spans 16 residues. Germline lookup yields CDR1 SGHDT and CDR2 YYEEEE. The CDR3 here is CASSFWTGTEGTEAFF. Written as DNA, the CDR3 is TGTGCCAGCAGCTTCTGGACCGGGACTGAGGGTACTGAAGCTTTCTTT.

CDR3 region: CASSKGQGGLGTEAFF. DNA for the CDR3: TGTGCCAGCAGCAAAGGACAGGGTGGATTGGGCACTGAAGCTTTCTTT. The J gene is TRBJ1-1, the V gene TRBV11-3; 8 positions agree with TRBD1. There are 16 residues in the CDR3. Trimming at V came to 5 bases and at J to 4 bases, leaving 12 bases not matched to a gene. Germline assignment: CDR1 SGHNT and CDR2 YENEEA.

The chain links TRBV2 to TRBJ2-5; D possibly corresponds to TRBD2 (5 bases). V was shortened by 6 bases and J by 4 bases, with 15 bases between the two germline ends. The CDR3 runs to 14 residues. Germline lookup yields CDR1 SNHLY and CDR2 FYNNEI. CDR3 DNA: TGTGCCAGCAGCGGGAAACTGTCGGGAGAGACCCAGTACTTC. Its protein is CASSGKLSGETQYF.